This T cell receptor (beta chain) is drawn from a study of OX40 agonist ivuxolimab in advanced cancers. Study context: The patients' treatment was ivuxolimab, an agonistic anti-OX40 (CD134) antibody. The group had a mean age of roughly 65 years, ranged from roughly 23 to 90, and was around 86% male. Melanoma, hepatocellular carcinoma, head and neck or renal cell cancer occurred in dose-escalation patients. Broader study findings: Partial responders dosed at 0.1-3.0 mg/kg displayed clonal expansion ranking among the lowest.

Using immunoSEQ multiplex PCR, the repertoire was profiled, and TCRdb retains in-frame clones only, with some absent. The top ten clones hold roughly a fifth of a sample with 18,000 or so clones, 60% to 80% of them seen once. By frequency in the sample, this clone is medium-sized. What it binds is not known. Specimen: CD4+ or CD8+ T cells sorted from blood, collected in a trial of the OX40 agonist ivuxolimab. The TCR was taken from an adult with an advanced solid tumor such as melanoma, head and neck, liver or kidney cancer.

The CDR3 sequence: CASSLVGRYEQYF. The CDR3 nucleotides are TGTGCCAGCAGTTTGGTCGGGAGATACGAGCAGTACTTC. The V call is TRBV28, the J call TRBJ2-7; a possible D gene is TRBD2 (6 bases). Per the germline V gene, CDR1 is MDHEN and CDR2 is SYDVKM. The V and J ends lost 3 bases and 4 bases respectively, with 10 bases between them. The CDR3 contains 13 residues. Full variable domain (rest looked up from reference TRBV28 and TRBJ2-7): DVKVTQSSRYLVKRTGEKVFLECVQDMDHENMFWYRQDPGLGLRLIYFSYDVKMKEKGDIPEGYSVSREKKERFSLILESASTNQTSMYLCASSLVGRYEQYFGPGTRLTVT.